This entry features one T cell receptor (beta chain) sequence. The CDR3 has 15 amino acids. V was trimmed by 3 bases and J by 8 bases, leaving 19 bases between them. The germline CDR1 and CDR2 sequences are SGHTA and FQGNSA. This record belongs to a study of blood T cell repertoires in COVID-19. Libraries were prepared by immunoSEQ multiplex PCR; TCRdb keeps only in-frame clonotypes and omits some of them. Of fewer than 200,000 clones listed, more than 85% are singletons. Sequenced input: PBMCs or T cells enriched from blood (not recorded which). The gene calls are TRBV7-2 and TRBJ1-2; weak D call: TRBD1 (6 bases). This receptor was obtained from a woman aged 40 to 50 in a cohort exposed to, infected with or recovered from COVID-19 (not recorded which). CDR3 DNA sequence: TGTGCCAGCAGCTTCCGCACCCAGGGGAATGTGGGCTACACCTTC. This codes for CASSFRTQGNVGYTF.